This T cell receptor beta chain appears in the sequencing data of a study of blood T cell repertoires in COVID-19. Profiling relied on immunoSEQ multiplex PCR, and the TCRdb table lists in-frame clones only, not all of them. The sample has about 63,000 clones, 80% to 90% seen once; the top ten hold more than 10%. The CDR3 totals 18 residues. V dropped 2 bases and J dropped 4; count of bases not matched to a gene: 6. CDR1 is KGHDR, CDR2 SFDVKD, per germline. This receptor was obtained from a human donor in a cohort sampled during active COVID-19. The specimen sequenced was peripheral blood. The gene calls are TRBV24-1 and TRBJ2-2; 13 bases match TRBD2. CDR3 amino acids: CATSDSGLAGTLTGELFF. The DNA of the CDR3 is TGTGCCACCAGTGATTCGGGACTAGCGGGAACCCTCACCGGGGAGCTGTTTTTT.